This T cell receptor beta chain came from a study of memory CD4+ T cells and cytomegalovirus serostatus. Broader study findings: CD4+ memory repertoires contained 67 of 164 reported CMV TCRbeta sequences. CMV serostatus prediction reached median AUC about 0.95, or 0.9 with US-trained model.

Original methodology: After removing out-of-frame reads, 2.3 million or so distinct TCRbeta sequences remained. TCRdb keeps only in-frame clones here, not all; method: immunoSEQ multiplex PCR. That table is the source of V, J and clone size, and D and trimming were worked out from the DNA. The table lists over 60,000 clones, 82% of them singletons. Points on this clone: Its specificity is not known.

The sort gate was single viable CD3+CD4+CD8-CD45RO+ cells for memory CD4+ T cells. CDR3 length equals 16 residues. The ends lost 2 bases at V and 2 bases at J; junction bases unmatched: 9. Germline V gives CDR1 MNHNY, CDR2 SVGAGI (reference sequence). This clonotype originated in an adult in good health and CMV-seronegative. This chain joins TRBV6-6 and TRBJ2-7; 7 bases fit TRBD2. Specimen: memory CD4+ T cells from blood. The CDR3 is CASSYLAGTNPYEQYF. In DNA form, the CDR3 reads TGTGCCAGCAGTTACCTAGCCGGGACTAACCCCTACGAGCAGTACTTC.